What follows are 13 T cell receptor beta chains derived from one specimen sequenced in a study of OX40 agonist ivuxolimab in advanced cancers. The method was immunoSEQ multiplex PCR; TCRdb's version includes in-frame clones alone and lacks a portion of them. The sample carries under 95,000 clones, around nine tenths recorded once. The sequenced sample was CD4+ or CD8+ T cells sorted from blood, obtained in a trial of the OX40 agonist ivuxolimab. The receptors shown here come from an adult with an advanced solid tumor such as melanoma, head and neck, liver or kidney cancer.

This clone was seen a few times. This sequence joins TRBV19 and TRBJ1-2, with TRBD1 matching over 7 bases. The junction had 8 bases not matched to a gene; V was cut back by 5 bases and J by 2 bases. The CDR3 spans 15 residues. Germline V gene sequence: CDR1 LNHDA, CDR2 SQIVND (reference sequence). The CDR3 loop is CASSGNRGGNYGYTF. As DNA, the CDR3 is TGTGCCAGTAGTGGCAACAGGGGAGGCAACTATGGCTACACCTTC.

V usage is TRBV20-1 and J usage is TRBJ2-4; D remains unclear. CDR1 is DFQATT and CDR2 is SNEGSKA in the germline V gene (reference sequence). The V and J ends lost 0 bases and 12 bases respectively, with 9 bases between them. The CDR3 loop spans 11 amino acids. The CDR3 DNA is TGCAGTGCTAGAGATCGGCAGACTCAGTACTTC. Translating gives CSARDRQTQYF.

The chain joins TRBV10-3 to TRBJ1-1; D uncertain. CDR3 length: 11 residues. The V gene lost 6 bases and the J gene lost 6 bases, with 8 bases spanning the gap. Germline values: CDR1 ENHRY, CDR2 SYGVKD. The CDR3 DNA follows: TGTGCCATCAGGAGAGGGCCTGAAGCTTTCTTT. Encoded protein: CAIRRGPEAFF.

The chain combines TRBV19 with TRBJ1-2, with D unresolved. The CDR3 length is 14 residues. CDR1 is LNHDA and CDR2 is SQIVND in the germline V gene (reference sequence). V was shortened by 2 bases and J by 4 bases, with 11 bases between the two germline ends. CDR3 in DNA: TGTGCCAGTAGTATACATGGGGAAGTCTATGGCTACACCTTC. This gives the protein CASSIHGEVYGYTF. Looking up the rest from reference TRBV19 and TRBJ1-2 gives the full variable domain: DGGITQSPKYLFRKEGQNVTLSCEQNLNHDAMYWYRQDPGQGLRLIYYSQIVNDFQKGDIAEGYSVSREKKESFPLTVTSAQKNPTAFYLCASSIHGEVYGYTFGSGTRLTVV.

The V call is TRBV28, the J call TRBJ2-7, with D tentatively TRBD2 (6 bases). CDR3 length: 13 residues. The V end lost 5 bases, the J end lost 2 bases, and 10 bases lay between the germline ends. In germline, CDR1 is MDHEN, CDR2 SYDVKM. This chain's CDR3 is CASSAGSPYEQYF. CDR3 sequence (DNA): TGTGCCAGCAGTGCCGGGAGTCCCTACGAGCAGTACTTC.

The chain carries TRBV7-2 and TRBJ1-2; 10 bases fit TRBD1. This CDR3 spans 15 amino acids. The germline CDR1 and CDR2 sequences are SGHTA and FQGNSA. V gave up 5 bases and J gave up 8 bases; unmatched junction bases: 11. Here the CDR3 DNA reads TGTGCCAGCAGCCCGCCGGGGGGGACAGGGGTGGGCTACACCTTC. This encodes CASSPPGGTGVGYTF.

The CDR3 loop reads CASSLYMDQPQHF. CDR3 in DNA: TGTGCCAGCAGTTTATATATGGATCAGCCCCAGCATTTT. V usage is TRBV27 and J usage is TRBJ1-5, with unresolved D. The CDR3 runs to 13 residues. Germline CDR1 reads MNHEY; CDR2 reads SMNVEV (reference sequence). Trimming left V 1 base short and J 5 bases short, with 6 bases between.

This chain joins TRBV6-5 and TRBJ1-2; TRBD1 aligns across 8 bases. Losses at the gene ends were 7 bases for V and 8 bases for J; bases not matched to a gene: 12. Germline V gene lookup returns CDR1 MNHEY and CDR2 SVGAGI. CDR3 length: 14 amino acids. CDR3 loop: CASTESRGQGGYTF. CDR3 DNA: TGTGCCAGCACCGAATCCAGGGGGCAGGGGGGCTACACCTTC.

The CDR3 loop reads CASSLAHYGTQYF. As DNA, the CDR3 is TGTGCCAGCAGTTTGGCACACTATGGGACCCAGTACTTC. This sequence joins TRBV28 and TRBJ2-5; the D is unclear. This CDR3 is built from 13 residues. V was trimmed by 3 bases and J by 7 bases, leaving 12 bases between them. Germline values: CDR1 MDHEN, CDR2 SYDVKM.

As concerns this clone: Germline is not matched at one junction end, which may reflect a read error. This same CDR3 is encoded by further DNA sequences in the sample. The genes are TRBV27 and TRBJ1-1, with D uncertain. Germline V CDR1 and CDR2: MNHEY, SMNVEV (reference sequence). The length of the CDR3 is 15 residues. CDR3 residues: CASSSIFSMNTEAFF. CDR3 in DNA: TGTGCCAGCAGTTCCATTTTTTCGATGAATACTGAAGCTTTCTTT.

The CDR3 sequence is CSVDRGYGYTF. The CDR3 DNA reads as TGCAGCGTTGACAGGGGTTATGGCTACACCTTC. The chain has TRBV29-1 and TRBJ1-2; tentative D call: TRBD1 (6 bases). Looked up from germline, CDR1 is SQVTM and CDR2 is ANQGSEA. Trimming took off 3 bases at V and 5 bases at J, with 7 bases between the two ends. This CDR3 spans 11 amino acids.

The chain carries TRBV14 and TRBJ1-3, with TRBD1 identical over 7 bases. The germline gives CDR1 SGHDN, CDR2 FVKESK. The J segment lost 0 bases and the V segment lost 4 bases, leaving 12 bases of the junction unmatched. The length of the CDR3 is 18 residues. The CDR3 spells CASSLRQGAINSGNTIYF. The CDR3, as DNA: TGTGCCAGCAGCCTCCGACAGGGAGCCATCAACTCTGGAAACACCATATATTTT.

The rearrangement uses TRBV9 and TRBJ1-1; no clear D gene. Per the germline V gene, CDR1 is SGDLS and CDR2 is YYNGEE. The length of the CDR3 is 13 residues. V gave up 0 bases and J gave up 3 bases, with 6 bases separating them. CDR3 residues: CASSVDWDTEAFF. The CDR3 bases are TGTGCCAGCAGCGTAGATTGGGACACTGAAGCTTTCTTT.